The 24 T cell receptor beta chains presented below share a single source sample, sequenced in a study of blood T cell repertoires in COVID-19. Sequenced by immunoSEQ multiplex PCR; TCRdb stores in-frame clones only, minus some. The data hold 93,000 or so clones, with roughly 87% observed a single time. The sample taken for sequencing was peripheral blood. The receptor set was obtained from a human donor in a cohort sampled during active COVID-19.

The V call is TRBV9, the J call TRBJ2-2; the match to TRBD2 covers 12 bases. CDR1 and CDR2 from the germline V gene are SGDLS and YYNGEE. With V trimmed by 1 base and J by 1 base, 5 bases remained unmatched. The CDR3 is 18 amino acids. CDR3 protein: CASSVPSGRALNTGELFF. CDR3 nucleotide sequence: TGTGCCAGCAGCGTACCTAGCGGGAGGGCCCTGAACACCGGGGAGCTGTTTTTT.

The chain has TRBV28 and TRBJ2-3, with TRBD2 matching over 10 bases. With 4 bases clipped from V and 4 bases from J, the junction kept 8 bases outside the gene matches. Per the germline V gene, CDR1 is MDHEN and CDR2 is SYDVKM. The CDR3 has 16 residues. The CDR3 sequence is CASSSGVAGGPDTQYF. The CDR3 nucleotides are TGTGCCAGCAGTTCTGGAGTAGCGGGGGGACCAGATACGCAGTATTTT.

The V gene is TRBV19, the J gene TRBJ2-7; 12 nucleotides match TRBD2. CDR1 and CDR2 (germline): LNHDA, SQIVND (reference sequence). The CDR3 spans 15 residues. Losses at the gene ends were 5 bases for V and 2 bases for J; bases not matched to a gene: 4. The CDR3 region has the DNA TGTGCCAGTAGTCGGACTAGCGGGGTGACCTACGAGCAGTACTTC. This sequence encodes CASSRTSGVTYEQYF.

The rearrangement uses TRBV24-1 and TRBJ2-4; D is perhaps TRBD1 (6 bases). Trimming left V 7 bases short and J 6 bases short, with 12 bases between. The CDR3 length is 13 residues. CDR1 and CDR2 (germline): KGHDR, SFDVKD. The CDR3 sequence: CATSEGDGNIQYF. CDR3 nucleotides: TGTGCCACCAGCGAGGGGGATGGAAACATTCAGTACTTC.

The chain carries TRBV19 and TRBJ1-1; D might be TRBD1 (5 bases). The CDR3 length is 16 residues. V was trimmed by 0 bases and J by 0 bases, leaving 11 bases between them. Per germline, CDR1 LNHDA and CDR2 SQIVND (reference sequence). The CDR3 spells CASSIDSGHLNTEAFF. The CDR3 DNA is TGTGCCAGTAGTATAGATTCAGGGCACTTGAACACTGAAGCTTTCTTT.

This rearrangement joins TRBV11-3 to TRBJ1-1; 7 bases fit TRBD1. This CDR3 has 15 amino acids. In germline, CDR1 is SGHNT, CDR2 YENEEA. The junction had 7 bases not matched to a gene; V was cut back by 1 base and J by 5 bases. The CDR3 DNA follows: TGTGCCAGCAGCTTAGGTGGACAGGCGGGTACTGAAGCTTTCTTT. Protein: CASSLGGQAGTEAFF.

The rearrangement links TRBV27 to TRBJ2-7, with D possibly matching TRBD1 (7 bases). The CDR3 runs 13 residues. Trimming took off 8 bases at V and 7 bases at J, with 18 bases between the two ends. Germline V gene sequence: CDR1 MNHEY, CDR2 SMNVEV (reference sequence). The CDR3 region is CASGWNRGGEQYF. The DNA of the CDR3 is TGTGCCAGCGGTTGGAACAGGGGAGGAGAGCAGTACTTC.

The sample holds one count of this clone. The chain links TRBV5-6 to TRBJ1-1; no clear D gene. V lost 2 bases and J 0 bases, leaving 11 bases between the germline ends. CDR3 length: 15 amino acids. The germline V gene has CDR1 SGHDT and CDR2 YYEEEE. CDR3 nucleotide sequence: TGTGCCAGCAGCTTAGCGACGCGCCTGAACACTGAAGCTTTCTTT. Protein product: CASSLATRLNTEAFF.

The genes are TRBV6-6 and TRBJ1-5; D call uncertain. CDR1 MNHNY and CDR2 SVGAGI come from the germline V gene (reference sequence). CDR3 size: 15 residues. Trimming shortened V by 0 bases and J by 4 bases, and 10 bases separated the two germline ends. This CDR3 reads CASSYSVSGNQPQHF. The CDR3 DNA reads as TGTGCCAGCAGTTACTCAGTCTCCGGGAATCAGCCCCAGCATTTT.

This chain uses TRBV2 with TRBJ1-5; D is possibly TRBD1 (6 bases). In germline, CDR1 is SNHLY, CDR2 FYNNEI. Trimming removed 5 bases at V and 0 bases at J, with 11 bases between. The CDR3 has 15 amino acids. The CDR3 protein is CASSLDRSSNQPQHF. The CDR3 nucleotides read TGTGCCAGCAGTCTCGACAGGAGTAGCAATCAGCCCCAGCATTTT.

This chain links TRBV5-1 with TRBJ2-7, with 11 nucleotides matching TRBD1. V lost 0 bases to trimming and J lost 5 bases; unmatched junction nucleotides: 1. Germline V gene sequence: CDR1 SGHRS, CDR2 YFSETQ. The length of the CDR3 is 14 residues. The DNA of the CDR3 is TGCGCCAGCAGCTTGGGGACAGGGGGCGACGAGCAGTACTTC. This translates into CASSLGTGGDEQYF. The variable domain in full, completed from reference TRBV5-1 and TRBJ2-7, reads KAGVTQTPRYLIKTRGQQVTLSCSPISGHRSVSWYQQTPGQGLQFLFEYFSETQRNKGNFPGRFSGRQFSNSRSEMNVSTLELGDSALYLCASSLGTGGDEQYFGPGTRLTVT.

The genes are TRBV6-4 and TRBJ1-4, with D tentatively TRBD1 (5 bases). With 6 bases removed from V and 7 bases from J, the gap between germline ends came to 18 bases. In germline, CDR1 is MRHNA, CDR2 SNTAGT. This CDR3 has 15 residues. The CDR3 reads CASSEGGTVGEKLFF. The CDR3 DNA reads as TGTGCCAGCAGCGAAGGAGGGACGGTTGGTGAAAAACTGTTTTTT.

This chain links TRBV2 with TRBJ1-4, with TRBD1 matching 7 bases. Looked up from germline, CDR1 is SNHLY and CDR2 is FYNNEI. There are 14 residues in the CDR3. V shed 3 bases, J shed 8 bases, and the junction held 6 bases outside the gene matches. CDR3 DNA: TGTGCCAGCAGTGAGAACAGGGGAGACGAAAAACTGTTTTTT. Translated, it gives CASSENRGDEKLFF.

The J gene is TRBJ2-7, the V gene TRBV14, with D possibly being TRBD1 (5 bases). The CDR3 contains 14 residues. CDR1 and CDR2 from the germline V gene are SGHDN and FVKESK. V lost 3 bases to trimming and J lost 9 bases, with 18 bases between them. The CDR3 sequence is CASSHSGFYKVQYF. CDR3 coding DNA: TGTGCCAGCAGCCATTCAGGGTTCTACAAGGTGCAGTACTTC. Complete variable domain (other parts from reference TRBV14 and TRBJ2-7): EAGVTQFPSHSVIEKGQTVTLRCDPISGHDNLYWYRRVMGKEIKFLLHFVKESKQDESGMPNNRFLAERTGGTYSTLKVQPAELEDSGVYFCASSHSGFYKVQYFGPGTRLTVT.

This sequence joins TRBV7-2 and TRBJ1-3, with unresolved D. Germline V CDR1 and CDR2: SGHTA, FQGNSA. The CDR3 has 16 amino acids. Trimming cost V 2 bases and J 1 base, with 12 bases left between them. CDR3 DNA: TGTGCCAGCAGCTTATTACAGTTCAGTTCTGGAAACACCATATATTTT. Residues: CASSLLQFSSGNTIYF.

The V call is TRBV28, the J call TRBJ2-1; D perhaps matches TRBD1 (6 bases). The CDR3 extends over 15 amino acids. Germline CDR1 and CDR2: MDHEN and SYDVKM. The V gene lost 6 bases and the J gene lost 2 bases, with 14 bases spanning the gap. This chain's CDR3 is CASSDRSDTYNEQFF. CDR3 coding DNA: TGTGCCAGCAGCGACAGGTCAGATACCTACAATGAGCAGTTCTTC.

The chain is built from TRBV11-2 and TRBJ2-3; TRBD1 might be the D (8 bases). This CDR3 spans 17 amino acids. With 4 bases removed from V and 0 bases from J, the gap between germline ends came to 17 bases. Per germline, CDR1 SGHAT and CDR2 FQNNGV. Written as DNA, the CDR3 is TGTGCCAGCAGCTGGAACAGGGGGGGGCATAGCACAGATACGCAGTATTTT. Translation gives CASSWNRGGHSTDTQYF.

The genes are TRBV6-6 and TRBJ2-1; 10 nucleotides line up with TRBD1. This CDR3 spans 15 amino acids. Looked up from germline, CDR1 is MNHNY and CDR2 is SVGAGI (reference sequence). V shed 6 bases, J shed 5 bases, and the junction held 7 bases outside the gene matches. CDR3 nucleotide sequence: TGTGCCAGCAGCCCGACAGGGGGCCCCAACAATGAGCAGTTCTTC. This translates into CASSPTGGPNNEQFF.

CDR3 coding DNA: TGTGCCAGCAGCTTCGGGGACACCGGGGAGCTGTTTTTT. Translation gives CASSFGDTGELFF. The chain recombines TRBV7-9 with TRBJ2-2, with D possibly being TRBD2 (5 bases). V lost 3 bases and J lost 3, with 5 bases in between. The CDR3 loop spans 13 amino acids. Germline lookup yields CDR1 SEHNR and CDR2 FQNEAQ (reference sequence).

V and J are TRBV3-1 (or the pseudogene TRBV3-2) and TRBJ2-7, with D possibly matching TRBD2 (6 bases). V lost 1 base to trimming and J lost 1 base, with 14 bases between them. CDR1 and CDR2 (germline): LGHDT, YNNKEL (reference sequence). The length of the CDR3 is 16 residues. The CDR3 loop is CASSQVSGKSSYEQYF. The DNA of the CDR3 is TGTGCCAGCAGCCAAGTTAGCGGAAAGTCGTCCTACGAGCAGTACTTC.

This clone was seen only once. The rearrangement joins TRBV11-2 to TRBJ2-7, with D tentatively TRBD1 (5 bases). Trimming left V 6 bases short and J 2 bases short, with 11 bases between. Germline assignment: CDR1 SGHAT and CDR2 FQNNGV. The CDR3 runs to 13 residues. The CDR3 DNA reads TGTGCCAGCAGAGGGGCGCCCGCCTACGAGCAGTACTTC. Protein: CASRGAPAYEQYF.

This sequence joins TRBV27 and TRBJ2-5; TRBD1 agrees at 8 bases. Germline V gene lookup returns CDR1 MNHEY and CDR2 SMNVEV (reference sequence). This CDR3 region has 15 residues. The junction had 10 bases not matched to a gene; V was cut back by 8 bases and J by 2 bases. The CDR3 spells CASGFPGGYQETQYF. DNA of the CDR3: TGTGCCAGCGGATTCCCAGGGGGCTATCAAGAGACCCAGTACTTC.

The chain uses TRBV2 and TRBJ1-2, with D tentatively TRBD1 (6 bases). Trimming left V 7 bases short and J 0 bases short, with 12 bases between. The germline V gene has CDR1 SNHLY and CDR2 FYNNEI. This CDR3 comprises 14 residues. The CDR3: CASISDSSNYGYTF. The CDR3 DNA reads TGTGCCAGCATTTCGGACAGCTCTAACTATGGCTACACCTTC.

The chain links TRBV11-3 to TRBJ2-7, with D perhaps TRBD2 (6 bases). Trimming took 0 bases from V and 2 from J, leaving 26 bases between them. CDR1 is SGHNT, CDR2 YENEEA, per germline. The CDR3 consists of 20 residues. The CDR3 here is CASSLDEVGPGGTGTYEQYF. DNA for the CDR3: TGTGCCAGCAGCTTAGATGAAGTAGGACCCGGGGGAACGGGAACCTACGAGCAGTACTTC.